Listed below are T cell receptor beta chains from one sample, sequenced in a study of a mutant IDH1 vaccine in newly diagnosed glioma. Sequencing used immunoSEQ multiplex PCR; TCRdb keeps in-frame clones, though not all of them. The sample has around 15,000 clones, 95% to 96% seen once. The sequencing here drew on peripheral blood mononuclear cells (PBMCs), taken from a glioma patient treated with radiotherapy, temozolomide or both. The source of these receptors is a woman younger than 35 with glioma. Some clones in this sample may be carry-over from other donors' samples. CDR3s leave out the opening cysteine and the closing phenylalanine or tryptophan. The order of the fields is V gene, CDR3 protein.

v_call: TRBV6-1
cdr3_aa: ASSVRPDRGYGYT

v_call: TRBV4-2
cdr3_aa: ASSRGGGSSYEQY

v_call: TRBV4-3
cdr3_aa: ASSQDFLYEQY

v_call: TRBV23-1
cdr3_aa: ASSQNRQGPSREQY

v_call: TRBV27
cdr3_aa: ASSLSGSTNEKLF

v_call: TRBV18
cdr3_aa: ASSPPGLAGEQY

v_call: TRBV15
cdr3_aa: ATFGGLSGELF

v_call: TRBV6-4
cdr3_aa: ASSPMGGSYGYT

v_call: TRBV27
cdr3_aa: ASSFRMGELF

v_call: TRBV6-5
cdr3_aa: ASSYSGGIGYT

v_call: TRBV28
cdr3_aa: ASQKIGQGRNEQF